The rows below give T cell receptor beta chains drawn from one sample of a study of siplizumab effects on memory and regulatory T cells. Assay: immunoSEQ multiplex PCR; the TCRdb copy retains only in-frame clones and omits some. Among 100,000 or so clones listed, 80% to 95% were seen once. Sequenced material: non-Treg CD4+ T cells sorted from blood. The receptors here all came from a human donor in good health. The CDR3 runs from the conserved cysteine through the conserved F or W. Each record gives: V gene, D gene, J gene, clone size, CDR3 protein, CDR3 DNA. D genes are given only for firm matches. A clone size is listed for some rows: how often the clone was seen (once, few, many), or a class if it is expanded.

>TRBV6-5|NA|TRBJ1-5|NA
CASSKSNQPQHF
TGTGCCAGCAGTAAATCGAATCAGCCCCAGCATTTT
>TRBV5-1|NA|TRBJ1-4|NA
CASSSGRTTNEKLFF
TGCGCCAGCAGCTCGGGTCGAACAACTAATGAAAAACTGTTTTTT
>TRBV6-5|NA|TRBJ1-6|NA
CASHNPGLFSPLHF
TGTGCCAGCCATAACCCGGGACTTTTTTCACCCCTCCACTTT
>TRBV28|NA|TRBJ1-4|NA
CASSFLGGGQGHEKLFF
TGTGCCAGCAGTTTTCTAGGAGGCGGCCAGGGTCATGAAAAACTGTTTTTT
>TRBV4-3|TRBD2|TRBJ2-5|NA
CASSQAALAGGPVYF
TGCGCCAGCAGCCAAGCGGCGCTAGCGGGGGGGCCGGTGTACTTC
>TRBV19|TRBD1|TRBJ1-5|NA
CASRLLRGLDGNQPQHF
TGTGCCAGTAGACTGTTGAGGGGGCTCGATGGCAATCAGCCCCAGCATTTT
>TRBV19|TRBD1|TRBJ1-1|once
CASSLGQLNTEAFF
TGTGCCAGTAGCCTGGGACAGTTGAACACTGAAGCTTTCTTT
>TRBV2|NA|TRBJ1-5|NA
CASSPLRDINQPQHF
TGTGCCAGCAGCCCCTTACGGGACATAAATCAGCCCCAGCATTTT
>TRBV5-4|NA|TRBJ1-2|NA
CASRPVGSYGYTF
TGTGCCAGCAGACCGGTAGGGTCTTATGGCTACACCTTC
>TRBV6-1|NA|TRBJ1-6|NA
CASAHGQTYHSPLHF
TGTGCCAGCGCCCACGGACAGACATATCATTCACCCCTCCACTTT
>TRBV19|NA|TRBJ2-5|NA
CASSGAGQETQYF
TGTGCCAGTAGCGGGGCGGGACAAGAGACCCAGTACTTC
>TRBV7-2|NA|TRBJ1-3|NA
CASSPDYSGNTIYF
TGTGCCAGCAGCCCCGATTACTCTGGAAACACCATATATTTT
>TRBV7-9|NA|TRBJ2-2|NA
CASSLAGGELFF
TGTGCCAGCAGCTTAGCAGGCGGGGAGCTGTTTTTT
>TRBV5-1|TRBD2|TRBJ2-7|NA
CASSFNSGGAYEQYF
TGCGCCAGCAGCTTCAATAGCGGGGGAGCTTACGAGCAGTACTTC
>TRBV5-1|TRBD1|TRBJ1-2|NA
CASSRGGTENGYTF
TGCGCCAGCAGCCGAGGGGGGACAGAGAATGGCTACACCTTC
>TRBV7-2|NA|TRBJ2-2|NA
CASSFNREVGELFF
TGTGCCAGCAGCTTTAACAGGGAAGTCGGGGAGCTGTTTTTT
>TRBV6-5|TRBD1|TRBJ2-7|NA
CASSYSGTGSYEQYF
TGTGCCAGCAGTTATTCCGGGACAGGGTCCTACGAGCAGTACTTC
>TRBV27|TRBD1|TRBJ2-7|NA
CASSYRGPSYEQYF
TGTGCCAGCAGTTACAGGGGCCCCTCCTACGAGCAGTACTTC
>TRBV28|NA|TRBJ2-3|NA
CASSLKRVMVDTQYF
TGTGCCAGCAGTTTAAAACGAGTAATGGTAGATACGCAGTATTTT
>TRBV15|NA|TRBJ2-1|few
CATSRSRGSYNEQFF
TGTGCCACCAGCAGATCGCGGGGCTCCTACAATGAGCAGTTCTTC
>TRBV9|NA|TRBJ2-5|NA
CASSGGTLGRETQYF
TGTGCCAGCAGCGGCGGGACTTTAGGGAGAGAGACCCAGTACTTC
>TRBV28|NA|TRBJ1-2|NA
CASSTSGDRGLFGYTF
NA
>TRBV29-1|NA|TRBJ1-1|NA
CSVEDQGNTEAFF
TGCAGCGTTGAAGATCAGGGGAACACTGAAGCTTTCTTT
>TRBV4-3|TRBD1|TRBJ1-2|NA
CASSQELGQGDGYTF
TGCGCCAGCAGCCAAGAACTAGGACAGGGGGATGGCTACACCTTC
>TRBV6-5|TRBD1|TRBJ2-7|NA
CASSYSTAGGYEQYF
TGTGCCAGCAGTTACTCGACGGCAGGGGGATACGAGCAGTACTTC
>TRBV19|TRBD1|TRBJ1-2|NA
CASSMTGSYGYTF
TGTGCCAGTAGTATGACAGGGTCCTATGGCTACACCTTC
>TRBV5-1|NA|TRBJ2-3|NA
CASSLQGSSTDTQYF
TGCGCCAGCAGCTTACAGGGTTCTAGCACAGATACGCAGTATTTT
>TRBV15|TRBD2|TRBJ2-7|few
CATSRAGGPYEQYF
TGTGCCACCAGCAGAGCGGGGGGGCCCTACGAGCAGTACTTC
>TRBV29-1|TRBD2|TRBJ2-3|NA
CSVGSGTSASTDTQYF
TGCAGCGTTGGATCCGGGACTAGCGCCAGCACAGATACGCAGTATTTT
>TRBV30|TRBD2|TRBJ2-1|NA
CAWGLGGGPYNEQFF
TGTGCCTGGGGGCTCGGGGGGGGTCCCTACAATGAGCAGTTCTTC
>TRBV25-1|TRBD1|TRBJ2-1|NA
CASSERTGGQKEQFF
TGTGCCAGCAGTGAGCGGACAGGGGGTCAGAAGGAGCAGTTCTTC
>TRBV5-5|TRBD1|TRBJ1-4|NA
CASSPGTGPEKLFF
TGTGCCAGCAGCCCGGGGACAGGGCCAGAAAAACTGTTTTTT
>TRBV7-8|TRBD1|TRBJ1-1|NA
CASSPQGVNTEAFF
TGTGCCAGCAGTCCCCAGGGGGTTAATACTGAAGCTTTCTTT